The present TCR beta chain was sequenced within a study of blood T cell repertoires in COVID-19. Looking at the study overall: There were acute and convalescent COVID-19 samples, and they came from the United States, Italy and Spain. The analysed material was cDNA or gDNA that came from T cells, B-cell-depleted T cells, or PBMCs.

Unmatched junction bases numbered 6, after V lost 3 bases and J lost 1 base. Germline loops: CDR1 MDHEN, CDR2 SYDVKM. The CDR3 extends over 16 amino acids. How the authors handled the data: Reference gene primers were amplified, and this amplification served to estimate nucleated cell counts. Using immunoSEQ multiplex PCR, the repertoire was profiled, and TCRdb retains in-frame clones only, with some absent. V and J calls and clone size follow that table, whereas D and trimming were derived from the DNA. This table has almost 85,000 clones, 83% appearing once. The sequence derives from a man of 80 years or more with active or convalescent COVID-19. The rearrangement links TRBV28 to TRBJ2-1; 7 bases are a match to TRBD1. Sequenced: peripheral blood. This CDR3 reads CASSFRDRSSYNEQFF. The CDR3 DNA reads as TGTGCCAGCAGTTTTAGGGACAGAAGTTCCTACAATGAGCAGTTCTTC.